These 7 T cell receptor beta chains share one sample of origin, sequenced in a study of technical replicates of blood from a few donors. Repertoires were generated with immunoSEQ multiplex PCR, while TCRdb's copy carries only in-frame clones and drops some. Of around 68,000 clones listed, 95% to 97% are singletons. Sequencing was carried out using T cells isolated from PBMCs. The receptors come from a human donor in good health.

The chain links TRBV7-9 to TRBJ1-1; possible D gene TRBD1, 6 bases. The CDR3 runs to 13 residues. Germline values: CDR1 SEHNR, CDR2 FQNEAQ (reference sequence). The V end lost 2 bases, the J end lost 6 bases, and 10 bases lay between the germline ends. CDR3 bases: TGTGCCAGCAGCTTATTAGGGGGGGCTGAAGCTTTCTTT. This codes for CASSLLGGAEAFF.

This rearrangement joins TRBV7-2 to TRBJ2-3; D is uncertain. Germline V gene sequence: CDR1 SGHTA, CDR2 FQGNSA. The V end was cut by 3 bases, the J end by 5 bases, with 3 bases between. CDR3 length: 11 amino acids. CDR3 sequence: CASSFKDTQYF. CDR3 nucleotide sequence: TGTGCCAGCAGCTTTAAAGATACGCAGTATTTT. Filled out from reference TRBV7-2 and TRBJ2-3, the complete variable domain reads GAGVSQSPSNKVTEKGKDVELRCDPISGHTALYWYRQSLGQGLEFLIYFQGNSAPDKSGLPSDRFSAERTGGSVSTLTIQRTQQEDSAVYLCASSFKDTQYFGPGTRLTVL.

This clone was counted a single time. The CDR3 loop is CASSQWQGTYEQYF. The CDR3 region has the DNA TGCGCCAGCAGCCAATGGCAGGGGACCTACGAGCAGTACTTC. The J gene is TRBJ2-7, the V gene TRBV4-3, with a tentative D call TRBD1 (6 bases). The CDR3 totals 14 residues. Trimming cost V 2 bases and J 2 bases, with 10 bases left between them. Per the germline V gene, CDR1 is LGHNA and CDR2 is YSLEER.

This chain links TRBV12-5 with TRBJ2-5, with 10 bases aligning to TRBD2. The CDR3 loop spans 15 amino acids. CDR1 is LGHNT and CDR2 is FRNRAP in the germline V gene. V dropped 7 bases and J dropped 5; count of bases not matched to a gene: 10. The CDR3 spells CASEIGTSEWETQYF. CDR3 in DNA: TGTGCTAGTGAAATCGGGACTAGCGAATGGGAGACCCAGTACTTC.

The genes are TRBV5-4 and TRBJ2-7; TRBD2 matches 16 bases. V shed 2 bases, J shed 1 base, and the junction held 6 bases outside the gene matches. Germline V gene data show CDR1 as SGHNT and CDR2 as YYREEE (reference sequence). This CDR3 region has 18 residues. CDR3 sequence reads: CASSLAPGLAGGSYEQYF. The CDR3 DNA follows: TGTGCCAGCAGCTTAGCCCCGGGACTAGCGGGAGGGTCCTACGAGCAGTACTTC.

V and J are TRBV5-1 and TRBJ2-5; maybe TRBD1 (6 bases). This CDR3 contains 13 residues. Trimming took 5 bases from V and 5 from J, leaving 13 bases between them. Germline V lookup: CDR1 SGHRS, CDR2 YFSETQ. CDR3: CASSAGAGETQYF. The CDR3 DNA is TGCGCCAGCAGTGCAGGGGCTGGGGAGACCCAGTACTTC.

The chain employs TRBV28 and TRBJ2-1; the D gene is possibly TRBD2 (6 bases). Trimming removed 1 base from V and 9 bases from J, with 13 bases in between. CDR1 and CDR2 (germline): MDHEN, SYDVKM. There are 14 residues in the CDR3. The CDR3 is CASSLYDRRGEQFF. The CDR3 DNA reads as TGTGCCAGCAGTTTATATGATAGGAGGGGTGAGCAGTTCTTC.